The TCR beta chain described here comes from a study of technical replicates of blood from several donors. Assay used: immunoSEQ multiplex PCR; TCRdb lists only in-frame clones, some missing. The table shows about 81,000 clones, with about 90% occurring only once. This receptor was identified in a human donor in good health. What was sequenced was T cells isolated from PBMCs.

The DNA for the CDR3 is TGTGCCGCACGCGGGACTAGCTTACCCTACGAGCAGTACTTC. This sequence encodes CAARGTSLPYEQYF. The chain combines TRBV28 with TRBJ2-7; TRBD2 agrees at 9 bases. CDR1 is MDHEN and CDR2 is SYDVKM in the germline V gene. Trimming cost V 11 bases and J 2 bases; bases outside gene matches: 10. The CDR3 extends over 14 amino acids.